These 7 T cell receptor beta chains were sequenced from one sample in a study of shared clonotypes between healthy human individuals. Sequencing was performed with immunoSEQ multiplex PCR; in TCRdb, only in-frame clones are kept and a portion is missing. The sample comprises more than 850,000 clones, approximately 78% of which are singletons, and about 0.52% rests with the top ten. The specimen sequenced was memory CD4+ T cells from PBMCs. Subset specified: CD45RA-negative fraction. The source of these receptors is a man aged 18-30 years in good health. Some clones in this sample may be carry-over from other donors' samples.

The DNA of the CDR3 is TGCGCCAGCAAAACCCAGGGAAGCCAAGAGACCCAGTACTTC. This encodes CASKTQGSQETQYF. The rearrangement links TRBV5-1 to TRBJ2-5, with TRBD1 as a possible D gene (5 bases). The CDR3 is 14 residues long. V was clipped by 6 bases and J by 1 base, with 13 bases between them. Germline V lookup: CDR1 SGHRS, CDR2 YFSETQ.

V usage is TRBV29-1 and J usage is TRBJ1-1, with 7 bases aligning to TRBD1. With V trimmed by 6 bases and J by 6 bases, 10 bases remained unmatched. From germline, CDR1 is SQVTM and CDR2 ANQGSEA. The CDR3 sequence is 13 residues long. Written as DNA, the CDR3 is TGCAGCGTCACGGGACAGTATTTGGCTGAAGCTTTCTTT. It encodes CSVTGQYLAEAFF.

V gene TRBV7-3 combines with J gene TRBJ2-3, with D unresolved. The germline V gene encodes CDR1 SGHTA and CDR2 FQGTGA. The V gene lost 7 bases and the J gene lost 0 bases, with 17 bases spanning the gap. This CDR3 spans 16 amino acids. This CDR3 is CASTFGLNPSTDTQYF. The DNA of the CDR3 is TGTGCCAGCACATTTGGGCTAAACCCTAGCACAGATACGCAGTATTTT.

The chain links TRBV7-2 to TRBJ1-2, with unresolved D. CDR3 length: 13 residues. Germline values: CDR1 SGHTA, CDR2 FQGNSA. Trimming removed 5 bases at V and 8 bases at J, with 15 bases between. CDR3 region: CASSPWSVGGYTF. CDR3 in DNA: TGTGCCAGCAGCCCATGGTCAGTGGGAGGCTACACCTTC.

This chain links TRBV29-1 with TRBJ2-1; no clear D. The ends were cut back, 6 bases at V and 0 bases at J, with 6 bases in the middle. Germline CDR1 SQVTM, CDR2 ANQGSEA. This CDR3 spans 12 amino acids. This CDR3 reads CSVRSSYNEQFF. The CDR3 nucleotides read TGCAGCGTCCGCAGCTCCTACAATGAGCAGTTCTTC.

The chain links TRBV18 to TRBJ2-7; 7 bases line up with TRBD2. The CDR3 is made up of 14 amino acids. V was clipped by 3 bases and J by 0 bases; unmatched bases: 2. The germline gives CDR1 KGHSH, CDR2 LQKENI. The CDR3 is CASSPSGNSYEQYF. CDR3 nucleotides: TGTGCCAGCTCACCGAGCGGGAACTCCTACGAGCAGTACTTC.

The table lists this clone with a few counts. The chain joins TRBV5-5 to TRBJ1-5, with a tentative D call TRBD1 (6 bases). This CDR3 comprises 15 residues. V lost 4 bases, J lost 4 bases, and 15 bases lay in between. Germline assignment: CDR1 SGHKS and CDR2 YYEKEE (reference sequence). The CDR3 region has the DNA TGTGCCAGCAGCCTCTGGGGGGACACTAATCAGCCCCAGCATTTT. Amino acid sequence: CASSLWGDTNQPQHF.